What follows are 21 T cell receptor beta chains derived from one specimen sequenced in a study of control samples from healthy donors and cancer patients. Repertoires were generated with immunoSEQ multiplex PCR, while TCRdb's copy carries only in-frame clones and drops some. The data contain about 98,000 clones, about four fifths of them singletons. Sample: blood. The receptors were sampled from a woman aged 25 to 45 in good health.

The CDR3 loop reads CASSINSRSYEQYF. The CDR3 region has the DNA TGTGCCAGTAGTATAAACAGCCGATCCTACGAGCAGTACTTC. The chain recombines TRBV19 with TRBJ2-7; unclear D gene. V was trimmed by 2 bases and J by 1 base, leaving 9 bases between them. This CDR3 region has 14 residues. The V gene's germline CDR1 is LNHDA and CDR2 SQIVND (reference sequence).

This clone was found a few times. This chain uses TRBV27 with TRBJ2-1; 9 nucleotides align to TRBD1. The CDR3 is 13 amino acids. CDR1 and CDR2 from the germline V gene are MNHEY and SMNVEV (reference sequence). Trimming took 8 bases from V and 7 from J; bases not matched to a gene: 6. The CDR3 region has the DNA TGTGCCAGCTGCGGACAGGGGAGGAATGAGCAGTTCTTC. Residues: CASCGQGRNEQFF.

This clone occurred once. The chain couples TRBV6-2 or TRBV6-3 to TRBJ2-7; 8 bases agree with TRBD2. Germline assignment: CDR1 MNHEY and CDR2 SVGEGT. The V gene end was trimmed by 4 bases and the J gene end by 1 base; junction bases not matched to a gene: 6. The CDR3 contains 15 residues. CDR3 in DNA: TGTGCCAGCAGTTTCGGGGGGGCGAGATCCTACGAGCAGTACTTC. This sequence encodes CASSFGGARSYEQYF.

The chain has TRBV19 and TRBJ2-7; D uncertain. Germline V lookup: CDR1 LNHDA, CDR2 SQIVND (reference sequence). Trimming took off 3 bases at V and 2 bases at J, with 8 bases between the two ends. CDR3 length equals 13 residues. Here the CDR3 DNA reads TGTGCCAGTAGTATCGTGGGCGCCTACGAGCAGTACTTC. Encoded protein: CASSIVGAYEQYF.

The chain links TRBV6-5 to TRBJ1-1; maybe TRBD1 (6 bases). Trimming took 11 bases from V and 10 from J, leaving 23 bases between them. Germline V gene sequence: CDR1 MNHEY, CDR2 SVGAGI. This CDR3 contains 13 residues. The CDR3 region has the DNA TGTGCCTCCTCTCCCCGGGGGCGCCTCACAGCTTTCTTT. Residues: CASSPRGRLTAFF.

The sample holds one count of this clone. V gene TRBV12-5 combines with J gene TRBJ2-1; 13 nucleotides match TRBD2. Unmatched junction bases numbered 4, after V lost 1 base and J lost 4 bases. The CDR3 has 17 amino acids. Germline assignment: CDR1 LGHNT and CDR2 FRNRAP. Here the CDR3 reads CASGLGLAGGNYNEQFF. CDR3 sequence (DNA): TGTGCTAGTGGTTTGGGACTAGCGGGGGGTAATTACAATGAGCAGTTCTTC.

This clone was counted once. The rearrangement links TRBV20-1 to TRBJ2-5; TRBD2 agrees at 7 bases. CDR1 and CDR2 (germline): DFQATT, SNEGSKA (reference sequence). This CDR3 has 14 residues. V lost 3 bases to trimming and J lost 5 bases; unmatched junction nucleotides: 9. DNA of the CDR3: TGCAGTGCTAGTACGAGAAACGGGGGGGAGACCCAGTACTTC. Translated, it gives CSASTRNGGETQYF.

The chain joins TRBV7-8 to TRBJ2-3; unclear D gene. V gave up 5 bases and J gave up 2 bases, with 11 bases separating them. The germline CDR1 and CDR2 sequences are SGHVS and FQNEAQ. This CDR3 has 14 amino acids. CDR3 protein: CASSLRANTDTQYF. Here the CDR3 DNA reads TGTGCCAGCAGCCTCCGGGCAAACACAGATACGCAGTATTTT.

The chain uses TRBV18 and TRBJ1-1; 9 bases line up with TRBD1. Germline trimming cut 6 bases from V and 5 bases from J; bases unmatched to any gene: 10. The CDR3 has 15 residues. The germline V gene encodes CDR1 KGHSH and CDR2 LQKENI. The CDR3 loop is CASSAMTGGGTEAFF. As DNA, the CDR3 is TGTGCCAGCTCGGCCATGACAGGGGGGGGGACTGAAGCTTTCTTT.

CDR3 residues: CASSIAGSKRTDTQYF. For the CDR3, the DNA is TGTGCCAGTAGTATAGCGGGAAGCAAACGCACAGATACGCAGTATTTT. The chain employs TRBV19 and TRBJ2-3, with a possible D match to TRBD2 (5 bases). V was cut by 1 base and J by 1 base, with 12 bases left in between. This CDR3 has 16 residues. Germline V gene sequence: CDR1 LNHDA, CDR2 SQIVND (reference sequence).

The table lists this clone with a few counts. CDR3 amino acids: CASRLPGGEQFF. The CDR3 nucleotides are TGTGCCAGCAGGTTACCGGGGGGGGAGCAGTTCTTC. This chain links TRBV5-4 with TRBJ2-1; 8 bases align to TRBD2. V was pared by 5 bases and J by 10 bases, with 5 bases of the junction left unmatched. This CDR3 is built from 12 residues. Germline V gene lookup returns CDR1 SGHNT and CDR2 YYREEE (reference sequence).

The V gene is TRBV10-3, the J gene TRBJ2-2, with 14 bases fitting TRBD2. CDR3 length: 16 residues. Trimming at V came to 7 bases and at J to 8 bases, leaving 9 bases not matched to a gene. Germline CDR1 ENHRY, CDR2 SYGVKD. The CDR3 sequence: CAITRTSGGSTGELFF. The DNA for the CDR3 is TGTGCCATCACCCGGACTAGCGGGGGGAGTACGGGGGAGCTGTTTTTT.

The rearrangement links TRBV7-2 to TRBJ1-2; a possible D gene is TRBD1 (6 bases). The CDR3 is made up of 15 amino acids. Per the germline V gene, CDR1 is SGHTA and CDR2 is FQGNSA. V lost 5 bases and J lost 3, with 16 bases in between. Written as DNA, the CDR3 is TGTGCCAGCAGCCCCCCAGGGGAGGGTTACTATGGCTACACCTTC. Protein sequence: CASSPPGEGYYGYTF.

The CDR3 DNA reads TGTGCCAGCAGCTTAGGGGCGCGGGGGGGCCGGGCCACCGGGGAGCTGTTTTTT. Protein sequence: CASSLGARGGRATGELFF. V usage is TRBV7-2 and J usage is TRBJ2-2; TRBD2 aligns across 9 bases. J was trimmed by 4 bases and V by 1 base; bases with no gene match: 10. The CDR3 is 18 residues long. From germline, CDR1 is SGHTA and CDR2 FQGNSA.

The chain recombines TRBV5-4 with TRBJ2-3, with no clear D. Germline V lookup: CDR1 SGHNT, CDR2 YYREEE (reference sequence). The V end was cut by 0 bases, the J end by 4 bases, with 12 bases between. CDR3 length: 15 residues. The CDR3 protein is CASSLGSVQADTQYF. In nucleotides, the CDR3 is TGTGCCAGCAGCTTGGGTTCCGTTCAGGCAGATACGCAGTATTTT.

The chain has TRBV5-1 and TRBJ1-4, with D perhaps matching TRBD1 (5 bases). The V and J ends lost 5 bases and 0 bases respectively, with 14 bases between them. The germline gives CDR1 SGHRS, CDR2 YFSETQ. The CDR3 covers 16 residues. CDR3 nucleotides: TGCGCCAGCAGTCTGAGAACAGGAGCAACTAATGAAAAACTGTTTTTT. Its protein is CASSLRTGATNEKLFF.

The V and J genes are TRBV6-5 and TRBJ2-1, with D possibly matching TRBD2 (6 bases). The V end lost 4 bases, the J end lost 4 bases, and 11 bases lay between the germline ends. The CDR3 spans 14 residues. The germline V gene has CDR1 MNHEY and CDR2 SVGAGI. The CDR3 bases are TGTGCCAGCAGTTCGCCGGGACTTTACAATGAGCAGTTCTTC. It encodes CASSSPGLYNEQFF.

The CDR3 nucleotides read TGTGCCAGCAGCTTGGGCACGGGGGGCCTCTACAATGAGCAGTTCTTC. Protein sequence: CASSLGTGGLYNEQFF. The V and J genes are TRBV5-6 and TRBJ2-1; weak D call: TRBD2 (7 bases). V was cut by 0 bases and J by 3 bases, with 13 bases left in between. The CDR3 is made up of 16 amino acids. CDR1 is SGHDT and CDR2 is YYEEEE in the germline V gene.

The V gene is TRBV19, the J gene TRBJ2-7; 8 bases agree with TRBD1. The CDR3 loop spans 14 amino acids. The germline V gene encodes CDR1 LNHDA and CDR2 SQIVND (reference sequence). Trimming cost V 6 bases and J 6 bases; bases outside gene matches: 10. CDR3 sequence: CASSTGTGAIEQYF. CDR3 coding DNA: TGTGCCAGTAGCACCGGGACAGGCGCCATCGAGCAGTACTTC.

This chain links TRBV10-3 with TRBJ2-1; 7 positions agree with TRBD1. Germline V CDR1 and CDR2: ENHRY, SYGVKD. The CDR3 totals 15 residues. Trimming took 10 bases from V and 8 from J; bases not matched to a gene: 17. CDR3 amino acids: CASESQTGLRDEQFF. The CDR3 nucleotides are TGTGCCAGCGAGAGCCAGACAGGGCTAAGGGATGAGCAGTTCTTC.

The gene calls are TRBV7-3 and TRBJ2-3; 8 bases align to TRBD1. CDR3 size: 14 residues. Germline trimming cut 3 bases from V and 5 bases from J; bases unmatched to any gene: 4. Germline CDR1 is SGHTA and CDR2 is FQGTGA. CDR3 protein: CASSFTGGRDTQYF. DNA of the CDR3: TGTGCCAGCAGCTTTACAGGGGGACGAGATACGCAGTATTTT.